The T cell receptor (beta chain) described here comes from a study of blood T cell repertoires in COVID-19. Study details: The study drew acute and convalescent COVID-19 samples from the United States, Italy and Spain.

This CDR3 region has 19 residues. The ends lost 4 bases at V and 0 bases at J; junction bases unmatched: 15. Per the germline V gene, CDR1 is SGHRS and CDR2 is YFSETQ. The assay was immunoSEQ multiplex PCR, and TCRdb's table has in-frame clones only and misses some. The table includes about 480,000 clones, 88% detected once. Before being deemed recovered, Cohort 3 donors had two negative PCRs, clearance, or symptom resolution. The chain is built from TRBV5-1 and TRBJ2-7; 11 bases align to TRBD1. The sample consisted of PBMCs or T cells enriched from blood (not recorded which). This receptor was obtained from a woman in her 40s who had recovered from COVID-19. The CDR3 region is CASSRNGQGAVLSSYEQYF. The CDR3 nucleotides read TGCGCCAGCAGCCGTAATGGACAGGGGGCCGTCCTTTCCTCCTACGAGCAGTACTTC.